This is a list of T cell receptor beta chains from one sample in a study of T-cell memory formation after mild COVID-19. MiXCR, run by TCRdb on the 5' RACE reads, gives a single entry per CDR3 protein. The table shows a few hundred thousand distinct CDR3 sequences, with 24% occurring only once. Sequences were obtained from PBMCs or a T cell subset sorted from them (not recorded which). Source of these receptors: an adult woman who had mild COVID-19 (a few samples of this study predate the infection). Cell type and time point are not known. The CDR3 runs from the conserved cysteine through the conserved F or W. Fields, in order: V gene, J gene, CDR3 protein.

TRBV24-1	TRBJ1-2	CATSDGQPEHYGYTF
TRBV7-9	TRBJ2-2	CASSLLGQGNTGELFF
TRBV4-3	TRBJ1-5	CASSPLGGGQPQHF
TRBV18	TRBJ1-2	CASSPGQGPSRSYGYTF
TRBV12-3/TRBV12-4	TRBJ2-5	CASSPTFEVSVTQYF
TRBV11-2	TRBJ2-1	CASSPATGGQIGNEQFF
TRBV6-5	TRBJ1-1	CASSIGDGDEAFF
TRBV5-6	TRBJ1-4	CASSPGPGTPDKKLFF
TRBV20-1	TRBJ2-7	CSARGRGGEQYF
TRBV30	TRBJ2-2	CAWTGEYTGELFF
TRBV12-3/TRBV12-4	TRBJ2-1	CASTQSSWGRAHEQFF
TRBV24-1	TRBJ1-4	CATSDSRQGGGKLFF
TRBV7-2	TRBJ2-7	CASSLVGTGGYEQYF